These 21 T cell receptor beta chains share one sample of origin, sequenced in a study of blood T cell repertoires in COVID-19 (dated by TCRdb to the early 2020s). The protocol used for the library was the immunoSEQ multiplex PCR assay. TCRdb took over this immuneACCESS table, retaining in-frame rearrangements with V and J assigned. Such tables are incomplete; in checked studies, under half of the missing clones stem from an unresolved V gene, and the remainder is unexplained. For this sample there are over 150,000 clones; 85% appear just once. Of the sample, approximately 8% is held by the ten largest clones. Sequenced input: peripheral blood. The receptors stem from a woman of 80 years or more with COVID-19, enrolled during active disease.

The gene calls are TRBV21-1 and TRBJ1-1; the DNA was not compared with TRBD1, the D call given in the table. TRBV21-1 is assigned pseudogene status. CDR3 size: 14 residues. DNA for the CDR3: TGTGCCAGCAGCAAACTGGGACATGGCACTGAAGCTTTCTTT. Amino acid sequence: CASSKLGHGTEAFF.

The CDR3 reads CASTSTDETQYF. CDR3 sequence (DNA): TGTGCCAGTACCTCGACAGATGAGACCCAGTACTTC. The chain combines TRBV2 with TRBJ2-5; D perhaps matches TRBD1 (5 bases). The germline V gene encodes CDR1 SNHLY and CDR2 FYNNEI. This CDR3 has 12 residues. V dropped 9 bases and J dropped 5 bases, with 13 bases sitting between them.

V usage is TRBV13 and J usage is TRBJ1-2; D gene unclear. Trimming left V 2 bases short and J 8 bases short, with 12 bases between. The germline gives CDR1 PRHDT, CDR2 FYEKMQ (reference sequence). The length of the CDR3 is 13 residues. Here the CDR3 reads CASSLNSHPGYTF. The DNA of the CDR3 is TGTGCCAGCAGCTTAAATTCACACCCGGGCTACACCTTC.

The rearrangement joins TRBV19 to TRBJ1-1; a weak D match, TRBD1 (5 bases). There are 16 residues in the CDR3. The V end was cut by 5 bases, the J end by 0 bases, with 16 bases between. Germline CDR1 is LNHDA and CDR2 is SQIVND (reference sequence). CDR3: CASSPGGGALNTEAFF. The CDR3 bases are TGTGCCAGTAGTCCCGGAGGCGGGGCCTTGAACACTGAAGCTTTCTTT.

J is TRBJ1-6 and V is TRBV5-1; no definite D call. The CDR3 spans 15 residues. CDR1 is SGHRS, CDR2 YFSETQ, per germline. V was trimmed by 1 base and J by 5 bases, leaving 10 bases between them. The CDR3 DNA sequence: TGCGCCAGCAGCTTGACACGCAATAATAATTCACCCCTCCACTTT. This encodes CASSLTRNNNSPLHF.

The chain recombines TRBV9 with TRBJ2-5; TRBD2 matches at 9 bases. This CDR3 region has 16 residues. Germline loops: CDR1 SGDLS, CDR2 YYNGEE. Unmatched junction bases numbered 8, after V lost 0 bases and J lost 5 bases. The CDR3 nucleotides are TGTGCCAGCAGCGTAGGGGGTAGCGGGAGCCGTGAGACCCAGTACTTC. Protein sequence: CASSVGGSGSRETQYF.

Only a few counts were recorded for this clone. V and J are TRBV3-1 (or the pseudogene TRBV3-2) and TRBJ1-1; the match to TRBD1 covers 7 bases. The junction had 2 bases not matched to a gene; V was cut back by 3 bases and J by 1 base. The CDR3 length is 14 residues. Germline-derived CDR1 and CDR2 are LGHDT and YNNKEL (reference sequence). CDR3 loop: CASSHRQGNTEAFF. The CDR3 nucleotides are TGTGCCAGCAGCCACCGACAGGGGAACACTGAAGCTTTCTTT.

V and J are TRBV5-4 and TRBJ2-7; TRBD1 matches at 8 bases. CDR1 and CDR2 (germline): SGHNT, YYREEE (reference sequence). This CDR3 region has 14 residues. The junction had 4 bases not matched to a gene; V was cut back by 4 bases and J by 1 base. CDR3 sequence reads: CASSKQGGSYEQYF. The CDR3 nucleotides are TGTGCCAGCAGCAAACAGGGGGGTTCCTACGAGCAGTACTTC.

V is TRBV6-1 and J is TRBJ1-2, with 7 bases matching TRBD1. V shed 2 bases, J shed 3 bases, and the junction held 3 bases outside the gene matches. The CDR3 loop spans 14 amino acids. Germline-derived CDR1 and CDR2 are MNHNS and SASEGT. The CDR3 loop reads CASSEYDRDYGYTF. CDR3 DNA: TGTGCCAGCAGTGAATACGACAGGGACTATGGCTACACCTTC.

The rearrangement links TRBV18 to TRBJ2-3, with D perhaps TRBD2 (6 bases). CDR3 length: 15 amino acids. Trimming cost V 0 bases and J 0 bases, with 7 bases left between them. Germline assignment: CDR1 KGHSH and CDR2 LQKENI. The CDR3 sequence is CASSPPGLSTDTQYF. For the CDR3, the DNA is TGTGCCAGCTCACCACCGGGACTTAGCACAGATACGCAGTATTTT.

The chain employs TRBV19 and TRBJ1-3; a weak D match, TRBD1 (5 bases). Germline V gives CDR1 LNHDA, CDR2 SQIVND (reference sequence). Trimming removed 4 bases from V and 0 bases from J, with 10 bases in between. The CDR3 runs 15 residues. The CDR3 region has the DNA TGTGCCAGTAGTACAGGGCATAGCTCTGGAAACACCATATATTTT. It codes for CASSTGHSSGNTIYF.

The CDR3 DNA reads TGTGCCAGCAGTGACAGGGGGCCCTACGAGCAGTACTTC. It translates to CASSDRGPYEQYF. The V and J genes are TRBV6-1 and TRBJ2-7, with TRBD1 identical over 8 bases. CDR1 is MNHNS, CDR2 SASEGT, per germline. The CDR3 contains 13 residues. The V and J ends lost 3 bases and 2 bases, in that order; junction bases with no gene match: 0.

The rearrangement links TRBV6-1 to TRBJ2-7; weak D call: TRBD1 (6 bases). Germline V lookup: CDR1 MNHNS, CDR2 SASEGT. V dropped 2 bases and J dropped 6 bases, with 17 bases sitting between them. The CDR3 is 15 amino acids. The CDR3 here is CASSESLGGLGEQYF. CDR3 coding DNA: TGTGCCAGCAGTGAAAGTCTAGGGGGATTAGGCGAGCAGTACTTC.

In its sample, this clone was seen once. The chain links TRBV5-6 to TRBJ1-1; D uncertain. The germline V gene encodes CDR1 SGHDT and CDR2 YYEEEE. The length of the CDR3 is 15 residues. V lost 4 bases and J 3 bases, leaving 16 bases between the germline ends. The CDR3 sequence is CASSENPRIHTEAFF. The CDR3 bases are TGTGCCAGCAGCGAGAACCCCAGGATCCACACTGAAGCTTTCTTT.

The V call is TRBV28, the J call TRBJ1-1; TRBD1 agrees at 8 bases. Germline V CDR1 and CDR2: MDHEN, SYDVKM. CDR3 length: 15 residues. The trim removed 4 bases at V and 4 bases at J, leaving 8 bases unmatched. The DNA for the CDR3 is TGTGCCAGCAGTTCAGGTGGGACAGGAGGCACTGAAGCTTTCTTT. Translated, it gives CASSSGGTGGTEAFF.

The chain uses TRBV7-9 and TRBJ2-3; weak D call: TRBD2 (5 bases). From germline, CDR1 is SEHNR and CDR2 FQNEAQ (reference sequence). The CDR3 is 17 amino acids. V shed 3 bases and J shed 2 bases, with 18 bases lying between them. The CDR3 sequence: CASSFGSGAPFTDTQYF. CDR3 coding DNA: TGTGCCAGCAGCTTTGGAAGCGGAGCCCCTTTCACAGATACGCAGTATTTT.

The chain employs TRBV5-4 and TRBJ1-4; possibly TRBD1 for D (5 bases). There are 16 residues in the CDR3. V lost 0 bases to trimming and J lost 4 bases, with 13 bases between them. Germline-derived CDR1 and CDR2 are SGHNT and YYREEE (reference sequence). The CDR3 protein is CASSLGGRGGNEKLFF. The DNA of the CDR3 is TGTGCCAGCAGCTTGGGGGGCCGGGGGGGTAATGAAAAACTGTTTTTT. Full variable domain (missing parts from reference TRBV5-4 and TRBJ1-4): ETGVTQSPTHLIKTRGQQVTLRCSSQSGHNTVSWYQQALGQGPQFIFQYYREEENGRGNFPPRFSGLQFPNYSSELNVNALELDDSALYLCASSLGGRGGNEKLFFGSGTQLSVL.

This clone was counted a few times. The chain's CDR3 is CASSPLPRDRRHYGYTF. The CDR3 nucleotides read TGTGCCAGCAGCCCTCTTCCAAGGGACAGGCGCCACTATGGCTACACCTTC. V is TRBV5-5 and J is TRBJ1-2; 8 bases match TRBD1. CDR3 length equals 17 residues. CDR1 and CDR2 (germline): SGHKS, YYEKEE (reference sequence). V was pared by 4 bases and J by 3 bases, with 14 bases of the junction left unmatched.

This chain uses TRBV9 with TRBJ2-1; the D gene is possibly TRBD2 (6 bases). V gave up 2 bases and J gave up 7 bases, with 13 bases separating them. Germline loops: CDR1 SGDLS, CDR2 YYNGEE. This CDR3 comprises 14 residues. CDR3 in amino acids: CASSVGGLENEQFF. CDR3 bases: TGTGCCAGCAGCGTTGGGGGGTTGGAAAATGAGCAGTTCTTC.

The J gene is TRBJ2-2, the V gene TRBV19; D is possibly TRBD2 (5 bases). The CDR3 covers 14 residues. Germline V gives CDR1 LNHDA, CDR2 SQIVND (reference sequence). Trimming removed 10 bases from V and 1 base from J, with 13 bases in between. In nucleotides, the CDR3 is TGTGCCACGTCCGGCGGGCTGAACACCGGGGAGCTGTTTTTT. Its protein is CATSGGLNTGELFF. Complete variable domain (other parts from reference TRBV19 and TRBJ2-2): DGGITQSPKYLFRKEGQNVTLSCEQNLNHDAMYWYRQDPGQGLRLIYYSQIVNDFQKGDIAEGYSVSREKKESFPLTVTSAQKNPTAFYLCATSGGLNTGELFFGEGSRLTVL.

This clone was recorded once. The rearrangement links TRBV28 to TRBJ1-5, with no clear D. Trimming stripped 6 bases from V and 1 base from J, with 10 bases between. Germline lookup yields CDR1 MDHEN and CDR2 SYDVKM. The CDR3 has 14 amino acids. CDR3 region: CASRDPGSNQPQHF. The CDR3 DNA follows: TGTGCCAGCAGGGACCCGGGGAGCAATCAGCCCCAGCATTTT.